These 18 T cell receptor beta chains share one sample of origin, sequenced in a study of OX40 agonist ivuxolimab in advanced cancers. Libraries were prepared by immunoSEQ multiplex PCR; TCRdb keeps only in-frame clonotypes and omits some of them. The sample has over 20,000 clones, around 85% seen once; the top ten hold roughly a sixth. This sample comprised CD4+ or CD8+ T cells sorted from blood, obtained in a trial of the OX40 agonist ivuxolimab. Every receptor here comes from an adult with an advanced solid tumor such as melanoma, head and neck, liver or kidney cancer.

J is TRBJ2-1 and V is TRBV29-1; 8 positions agree with TRBD2. The length of the CDR3 is 12 residues. The junction had 11 bases not matched to a gene; V was cut back by 3 bases and J by 16 bases. Germline-derived CDR1 and CDR2 are SQVTM and ANQGSEA. CDR3 DNA sequence: TGCAGCGTTGATCCCGAAGCGGGAGCGGGTTTCTTC. Its translation: CSVDPEAGAGFF.

This clone showed up just once. Here the CDR3 reads CASSRQVTYEQYF. For the CDR3, the DNA is TGTGCCAGCAGCCGACAGGTTACCTACGAGCAGTACTTC. The chain links TRBV7-6 to TRBJ2-7; D is possibly TRBD1 (6 bases). V was cut by 5 bases and J by 2 bases, with 10 bases left in between. The germline gives CDR1 SGHVS, CDR2 FNYEAQ. This CDR3 is built from 13 residues.

The chain links TRBV11-3 to TRBJ1-5, with a possible D match to TRBD1 (6 bases). There are 14 residues in the CDR3. Trimming stripped 2 bases from V and 6 bases from J, with 11 bases between. Germline V gives CDR1 SGHNT, CDR2 YENEEA. The chain's CDR3 is CASSLSTGCQPQHF. CDR3 coding DNA: TGTGCCAGCAGCTTAAGCACAGGGTGTCAGCCCCAGCATTTT.

The chain links TRBV4-2 to TRBJ2-7; 8 nucleotides match TRBD1. V shed 5 bases, J shed 3 bases, and the junction held 9 bases outside the gene matches. The CDR3 is made up of 15 amino acids. The germline gives CDR1 LGHNA, CDR2 YNFKEQ. The CDR3 loop reads CASSFVDRVNYEQYF. The CDR3 DNA follows: TGTGCCAGCAGCTTCGTGGACAGGGTTAACTACGAGCAGTACTTC.

The V call is TRBV6-5, the J call TRBJ2-1, with D possibly matching TRBD2 (5 bases). The V and J ends lost 6 bases and 2 bases respectively, with 5 bases between them. Looked up from germline, CDR1 is MNHEY and CDR2 is SVGAGI. This CDR3 region has 12 residues. CDR3 coding DNA: TGTGCCAGCAGCGGGACCTACAATGAGCAGTTCTTC. This translates into CASSGTYNEQFF.

The chain combines TRBV6-1 with TRBJ1-2, with D perhaps TRBD1 (6 bases). V was cut by 1 base and J by 3 bases, with 9 bases left in between. Germline values: CDR1 MNHNS, CDR2 SASEGT. CDR3 length equals 14 residues. CDR3 nucleotide sequence: TGTGCCAGCAGTGAAGGGACAGATTACTATGGCTACACCTTC. Amino acids: CASSEGTDYYGYTF.

The chain combines TRBV7-6 with TRBJ1-1, with D possibly being TRBD1 (5 bases). Trimming pared 4 bases from V and 3 bases from J, leaving 12 bases between. The CDR3 length is 14 residues. Germline V gene lookup returns CDR1 SGHVS and CDR2 FNYEAQ. The CDR3 loop is CASSSQGVDTEAFF. The CDR3 nucleotides are TGTGCCAGCAGCTCGCAGGGAGTGGACACTGAAGCTTTCTTT.

For this clone: Germline and junction disagree at one end, which may indicate a read error. This chain links TRBV7-3 with TRBJ2-1, with D maybe TRBD1 (6 bases). The CDR3 length is 15 residues. CDR1 is SGHTA, CDR2 FQGTGA, per germline. CDR3: CASRLTGTTYNEQFF. The CDR3 DNA follows: TGTGCCAGCAGGTTAACCGGGACAACTTACAATGAGCAGTTCTTC.

CDR3 nucleotides: TGTGCCAGCAGCCCCCGCCCCTCTGAAAAACTGTTTTTT. Amino acids: CASSPRPSEKLFF. This rearrangement joins TRBV7-6 to TRBJ1-4; D unclear. Germline V gene sequence: CDR1 SGHVS, CDR2 FNYEAQ. The length of the CDR3 is 13 residues. The V and J ends lost 5 bases and 7 bases respectively, with 11 bases between them.

The rearrangement links TRBV10-3 to TRBJ2-3, with no clear D. This CDR3 has 12 amino acids. V lost 4 bases and J 6 bases, leaving 8 bases between the germline ends. Germline V gene sequence: CDR1 ENHRY, CDR2 SYGVKD. CDR3: CAISGTYDTQYF. The CDR3 DNA reads TGTGCCATCAGTGGGACCTACGATACGCAGTATTTT.

The V gene is TRBV9, the J gene TRBJ2-7, with D perhaps matching TRBD1 (6 bases). Trimming removed 1 base at V and 2 bases at J, with 7 bases between. The germline CDR1 and CDR2 sequences are SGDLS and YYNGEE. This CDR3 contains 13 residues. The CDR3 protein is CASSVQGTYEQYF. CDR3 nucleotides: TGTGCCAGCAGCGTACAGGGGACCTACGAGCAGTACTTC. The full variable domain, its missing parts supplied by reference TRBV9 and TRBJ2-7, is DSGVTQTPKHLITATGQRVTLRCSPRSGDLSVYWYQQSLDQGLQFLIQYYNGEERAKGNILERFSAQQFPDLHSELNLSSLELGDSALYFCASSVQGTYEQYFGPGTRLTVT.

This clone was seen once. The chain employs TRBV5-8 and TRBJ1-3; 10 nucleotides align to TRBD1. V shed 7 bases and J 9 bases; nucleotides not matched to a gene: 16. Germline CDR1 reads SGHTS; CDR2 reads YDEGEE. The CDR3 totals 16 residues. Here the CDR3 reads CASEVTGGAGSATIYF. CDR3 bases: TGTGCCAGCGAGGTGACAGGGGGCGCGGGGTCGGCCACCATATATTTT.

This chain connects TRBV5-1 to TRBJ2-3; perhaps TRBD1 as D (6 bases). The germline CDR1 and CDR2 sequences are SGHRS and YFSETQ. V was cut by 1 base and J by 0 bases, with 18 bases left in between. This CDR3 spans 18 amino acids. CDR3 loop: CASSLYSRDTISTDTQYF. The CDR3 DNA is TGCGCCAGCAGCTTGTATTCCCGGGACACAATTAGCACAGATACGCAGTATTTT.

This clone has just a few counts. This rearrangement joins TRBV19 to TRBJ1-5; D not certain. V was cut by 6 bases and J by 9 bases, with 15 bases left in between. The CDR3 has 13 residues. Germline-derived CDR1 and CDR2 are LNHDA and SQIVND (reference sequence). CDR3 DNA sequence: TGTGCCAGTAGAGGTCCGGTTGGATGGCCCCAGCATTTT. It yields the protein CASRGPVGWPQHF.

The chain links TRBV5-1 to TRBJ2-5; D perhaps matches TRBD1 (6 bases). The J call may be in error: the DNA end matches TRBJ2-7 better. The CDR3 loop spans 14 amino acids. Germline values: CDR1 SGHRS, CDR2 YFSETQ. The CDR3 loop is CASSIRQASYEQYF. In DNA, the CDR3 is TGCGCCAGCAGCATCCGACAGGCCTCCTACGAGCAGTACTTC.

J is TRBJ1-2 and V is TRBV21-1; the DNA was not used to check the table's D call, TRBD1. TRBV21-1 is given as a pseudogene. This CDR3 is 15 amino acids long. CDR3 nucleotides: TGTGCCAGCAGCAAACCCACAGGGGGCGTCTATGGCTACACCTTC. As protein: CASSKPTGGVYGYTF.

The gene calls are TRBV28 and TRBJ2-7, with 9 positions matching TRBD1. After removal of 5 bases from V and 4 bases from J, the junction contained 3 bases not matched to a gene. This CDR3 is built from 13 residues. Germline loops: CDR1 MDHEN, CDR2 SYDVKM. Here the CDR3 reads CASSPGQGYEQYF. CDR3 sequence (DNA): TGTGCCAGCAGTCCGGGACAGGGATACGAGCAGTACTTC.

V and J are TRBV11-3 and TRBJ2-7, with D unresolved. Trimming pared 3 bases from V and 2 bases from J, leaving 11 bases between. The CDR3 runs to 14 residues. Germline V lookup: CDR1 SGHNT, CDR2 YENEEA. The CDR3 DNA follows: TGTGCCAGCAGCTTGAGCCTATATCCCTACGAGCAGTACTTC. Translated, it gives CASSLSLYPYEQYF.